Listed below are T cell receptor beta chains from one sample, sequenced in a study of cytomegalovirus exposure and HLA in healthy donors. Produced via immunoSEQ multiplex PCR; TCRdb's table is partial and in-frame only. The top ten hold 2.7% of the sample, which has around 130,000 clones, about 80% seen once. The specimen was PBMCs. The receptor source for this set is a boy younger than 10 in good health and CMV-seronegative. Each CDR3 is given with its conserved first and last residue. Only some rows state a clone size, as once, few, many or a class for expanded clones.

V,size,CDR3
TRBV6-4,-,CASSGLAGGTDTQYF
TRBV2,once,CASRDRDYTEAFF
TRBV7-6,-,CASSPIRGSPSEQYF
TRBV4-2,once,CASYPGGGLTGELFF
TRBV11-1,-,CASSATAAGEAFF
TRBV20-1,-,CSAPRDYEQYF
TRBV7-2,-,CASSRGGAPEAFF
TRBV29-1,once,CSVAEGRAYEQYF
TRBV4-1,-,CASSPGAGGGSYNEQFF
TRBV5-1,-,CASSSLSGISYEQYF
TRBV7-3,-,CASSLTASGGEQFF
TRBV5-1,-,CASSPTGNRPQHF
TRBV19,few,CASSIGERGAYNEQFF
TRBV7-2,-,CASSLEGQYQQYF
TRBV19,once,CASSILPQGMNTEAFF
TRBV6-6,-,CASSSRGTGFYGYTF
TRBV19,-,CASSIGGRNTEAFF
TRBV18,-,CASSPQDRALSGANVLTF
TRBV7-6,-,CASSTISGGETQYF
TRBV25-1,few,CASSTPGVQTQYF